Each of the 14 T cell receptor beta chains below was sequenced from the same sample in a study of identical twins (TCRdb year 2016). Library prep was done by 5' RACE. For sequencing, an Illumina HiSeq 2000 was employed. TCRdb passed the public sequencing reads through fastp at Q25 and MiXCR, retaining productive beta sequences. Duplicate CDR3 protein sequences are folded into a single record with the most common DNA and genes. This sample is represented by fewer than 900,000 distinct CDR3 sequences; 21% of them were singletons. 4.3% of the sample is taken by the ten largest. These sequences were also reported in another study, on T cells expressing NK-cell markers.

The sequenced sample consisted of PBMCs. The receptors shown here come from a woman aged 18-29 years in good health.

This clonotype showed up just once. V and J are TRBV7-8 and TRBJ2-3; 8 bases align to TRBD2. The CDR3 is made up of 17 amino acids. In germline, CDR1 is SGHVS, CDR2 FQNEAQ. The junction had 9 bases not matched to a gene; V was cut back by 2 bases and J by 2 bases. The CDR3 is CASSLSQTSVNTDTQYF. In nucleotides, the CDR3 is TGTGCCAGCAGCTTATCACAGACTAGCGTAAACACAGATACGCAGTATTTT.

V and J are TRBV20-1 and TRBJ1-2; possibly TRBD1 for D (5 bases). V was shortened by 5 bases and J by 6 bases, with 22 bases between the two germline ends. Looked up from germline, CDR1 is DFQATT and CDR2 is SNEGSKA (reference sequence). CDR3 length: 15 amino acids. The CDR3 region is CSAAAQDWNMDGYTF. In DNA, the CDR3 is TGCAGTGCTGCAGCACAGGACTGGAACATGGATGGCTACACCTTC.

The chain joins TRBV14 to TRBJ2-1, with no clear D. The V end was cut by 4 bases, the J end by 9 bases, with 13 bases between. This CDR3 contains 13 residues. Germline CDR1 and CDR2: SGHDN and FVKESK. In nucleotides, the CDR3 is TGTGCCAGCAGCCGCTTTAACTTGGCTGAGCAGTTCTTC. Protein sequence: CASSRFNLAEQFF.

This clonotype was recorded a few times. The chain links TRBV12-3 or TRBV12-4 to TRBJ1-2; 9 bases fit TRBD1. CDR3 length: 14 amino acids. V dropped 7 bases and J dropped 8; count of bases not matched to a gene: 11. This CDR3 is CASTLQGAAGGYTF. The CDR3 DNA reads as TGTGCCAGCACCCTACAGGGGGCGGCTGGAGGCTACACCTTC.

J is TRBJ2-1 and V is TRBV7-2, with 8 bases lining up with TRBD1. CDR3 length: 14 amino acids. Looked up from germline, CDR1 is SGHTA and CDR2 is FQGNSA. Losses at the gene ends were 1 base for V and 9 bases for J; bases not matched to a gene: 5. The CDR3 bases are TGTGCCAGCAGCTTAGAGACAGGGGACTTTGAGCAGTTCTTC. It specifies CASSLETGDFEQFF.

This clonotype showed up many times. This CDR3 is CATSHHSPRELFF. CDR3 nucleotide sequence: TGTGCCACCAGCCATCACTCCCCGAGGGAGCTGTTTTTT. J is TRBJ2-2 and V is TRBV15; no clear D gene. There are 13 residues in the CDR3. Per germline, CDR1 LNHNV and CDR2 YYDKDF (reference sequence). V lost 5 bases, J lost 9 bases, and 13 bases lay in between.

This clonotype was recorded a few times. The chain carries TRBV29-1 and TRBJ2-3; D may be TRBD2 (7 bases). Trimming pared 7 bases from V and 4 bases from J, leaving 18 bases between. The CDR3 runs 14 residues. Per germline, CDR1 SQVTM and CDR2 ANQGSEA. CDR3 nucleotides: TGCAGCGCCCCCATTGGGGGGGGCGCAGATACGCAGTATTTT. Translated: CSAPIGGGADTQYF.

The rearrangement joins TRBV5-4 to TRBJ2-6; D remains unclear. CDR1 SGHNT and CDR2 YYREEE come from the germline V gene (reference sequence). V was pared by 0 bases and J by 0 bases, with 10 bases between. The CDR3 loop spans 17 amino acids. Written as DNA, the CDR3 is TGTGCCAGCAGCTTGGAGACGGCGTTCTCTGGGGCCAACGTCCTGACTTTC. Amino acids: CASSLETAFSGANVLTF.

This chain joins TRBV6-1 and TRBJ2-1; 7 nucleotides match TRBD1. Germline trimming cut 8 bases from V and 8 bases from J; bases unmatched to any gene: 6. The CDR3 consists of 12 residues. Germline values: CDR1 MNHNS, CDR2 SASEGT. The chain's CDR3 is CASGDSSYEQFF. CDR3 in DNA: TGTGCCAGCGGGGACAGTAGCTATGAGCAGTTCTTC.

The V gene is TRBV12-3 or TRBV12-4, the J gene TRBJ1-5; D is unclear. The V end was cut by 6 bases, the J end by 1 base, with 10 bases between. CDR3 size: 14 residues. The CDR3 DNA reads as TGTGCCAGCAGACGTGGAGGGAGCAATCAGCCCCAGCATTTT. Encoded protein: CASRRGGSNQPQHF.

In this sample, this clonotype turned up many times. The chain combines TRBV5-1 with TRBJ1-1; D gene unclear. Trimming shortened V by 5 bases and J by 4 bases, and 15 bases separated the two germline ends. CDR1 SGHRS and CDR2 YFSETQ come from the germline V gene. The CDR3 loop spans 14 amino acids. For the CDR3, the DNA is TGCGCCAGCAGGCCGACCTCAGGCGCCACTGAAGCTTTCTTT. Translation: CASRPTSGATEAFF.

This clonotype was seen a few times. This chain links TRBV5-5 with TRBJ2-6; D may be TRBD1 or TRBD2 (6 bases each). V was pared by 9 bases and J by 1 base, with 11 bases between. The CDR3 is 14 residues long. The germline gives CDR1 SGHKS, CDR2 YYEKEE (reference sequence). The CDR3 loop reads CATRGPSGANVLTF. The CDR3 coding sequence is TGTGCCACCCGGGGGCCTTCTGGGGCCAACGTCCTGACTTTC. The full variable domain, rest sourced from reference TRBV5-5 and TRBJ2-6, is DAGVTQSPTHLIKTRGQQVTLRCSPISGHKSVSWYQQVLGQGPQFIFQYYEKEERGRGNFPDRFSARQFPNYSSELNVNALLLGDSALYLCATRGPSGANVLTFGAGSRLTVL.

In this sample, this clonotype turned up a few times. The CDR3 region is CASSFKGTYEQYF. The CDR3 bases are TGTGCCAGCAGTTTCAAAGGTACCTACGAGCAGTACTTC. The chain combines TRBV27 with TRBJ2-7; D not certain. There are 13 residues in the CDR3. The germline V and J ends were trimmed by 3 bases and 2 bases, with 8 bases remaining between them. Germline values: CDR1 MNHEY, CDR2 SMNVEV (reference sequence).

This clonotype was detected a few times. This chain uses TRBV12-3 or TRBV12-4 with TRBJ1-1; D is possibly TRBD1 (6 bases). CDR3 length: 14 amino acids. Trimming cost V 5 bases and J 6 bases, with 16 bases left between them. CDR3 loop: CASSGETGLSEAFF. The CDR3 nucleotides are TGTGCCAGCAGTGGAGAAACAGGGCTCTCTGAAGCTTTCTTT.